The entry below gives a single T cell receptor beta chain sequence along with its context. Time point in this sample: 2015-2016 season, 7 days after influenza vaccination. Measured with immunoSEQ multiplex PCR; TCRdb has only the in-frame clones, and not every one. In the table there are over 4,000 clones, 83% of which are singletons. The data derive from a study of follicular helper T cells after annual influenza vaccination. V lost 4 bases to trimming and J lost 2 bases; unmatched junction nucleotides: 2. The CDR3 length is 13 residues. From germline, CDR1 is SGHRS and CDR2 YFSETQ. Source: CXCR5+ CD38- circulating T follicular helper cells from blood, taken 7 days after influenza vaccination. Specified subset: circulating Tfh, non-naive CD4+CXCR5+PD-1+ (ICOS+CD38+ or ICOS-CD38-). This clonotype originated in an adult who received the influenza vaccine. This chain joins TRBV5-1 and TRBJ2-7; 8 bases agree with TRBD1. The CDR3 DNA reads TGCGCCAGCAGCGGGACAGGTACCTACGAGCAGTACTTC. Its protein product is CASSGTGTYEQYF. Complete variable domain (other parts from reference TRBV5-1 and TRBJ2-7): KAGVTQTPRYLIKTRGQQVTLSCSPISGHRSVSWYQQTPGQGLQFLFEYFSETQRNKGNFPGRFSGRQFSNSRSEMNVSTLELGDSALYLCASSGTGTYEQYFGPGTRLTVT.